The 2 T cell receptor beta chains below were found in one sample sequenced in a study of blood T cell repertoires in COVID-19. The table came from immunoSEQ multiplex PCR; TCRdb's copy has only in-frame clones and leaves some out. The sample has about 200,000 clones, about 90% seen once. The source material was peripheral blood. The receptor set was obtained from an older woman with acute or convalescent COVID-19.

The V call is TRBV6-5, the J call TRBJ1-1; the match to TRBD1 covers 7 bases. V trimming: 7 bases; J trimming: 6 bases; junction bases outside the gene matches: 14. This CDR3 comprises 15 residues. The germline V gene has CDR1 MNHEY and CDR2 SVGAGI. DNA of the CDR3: TGTGCCAGCATTAAGGGGGCAGGGAGGTTCGCTGAAGCTTTCTTT. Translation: CASIKGAGRFAEAFF.

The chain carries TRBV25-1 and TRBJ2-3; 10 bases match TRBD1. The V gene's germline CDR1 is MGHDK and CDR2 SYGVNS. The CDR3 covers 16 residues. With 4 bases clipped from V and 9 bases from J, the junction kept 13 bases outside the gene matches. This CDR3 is CASSGIEGTGDPTQYF. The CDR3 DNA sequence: TGTGCCAGCAGTGGAATAGAGGGGACAGGGGACCCCACGCAGTATTTT.